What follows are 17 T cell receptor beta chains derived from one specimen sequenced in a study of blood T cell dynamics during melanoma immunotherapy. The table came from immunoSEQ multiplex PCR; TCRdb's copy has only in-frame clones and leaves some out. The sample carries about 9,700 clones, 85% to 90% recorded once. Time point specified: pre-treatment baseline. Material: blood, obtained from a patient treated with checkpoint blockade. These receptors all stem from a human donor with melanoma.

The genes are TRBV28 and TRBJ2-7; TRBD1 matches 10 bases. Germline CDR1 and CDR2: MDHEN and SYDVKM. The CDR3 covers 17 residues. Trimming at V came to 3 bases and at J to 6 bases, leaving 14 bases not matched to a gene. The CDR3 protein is CASSFGGATGGSIEQYF. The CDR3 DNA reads TGTGCCAGCAGTTTTGGGGGGGCGACAGGGGGCAGTATCGAGCAGTACTTC. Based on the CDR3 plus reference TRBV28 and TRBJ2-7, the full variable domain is DVKVTQSSRYLVKRTGEKVFLECVQDMDHENMFWYRQDPGLGLRLIYFSYDVKMKEKGDIPEGYSVSREKKERFSLILESASTNQTSMYLCASSFGGATGGSIEQYFGPGTRLTVT.

The CDR3 nucleotides read TGTGCCAGCAGGATGGACAGGGTCACCTACGAGCAGTACTTC. It translates to CASRMDRVTYEQYF. The rearrangement joins TRBV6-5 to TRBJ2-7, with 8 bases matching TRBD1. The CDR3 runs to 14 residues. CDR1 is MNHEY and CDR2 is SVGAGI in the germline V gene. Trimming cost V 6 bases and J 2 bases; bases outside gene matches: 6.

The CDR3 DNA reads as TGTGCCAGCAGCTTAAGTGCCGTACCGGGGATCTATGGCTACACCTTC. Amino acids: CASSLSAVPGIYGYTF. This chain joins TRBV7-2 and TRBJ1-2, with D unresolved. This CDR3 is 16 amino acids long. V was shortened by 2 bases and J by 4 bases, with 17 bases between the two germline ends. CDR1 SGHTA and CDR2 FQGNSA come from the germline V gene. The full variable domain, its missing parts supplied by reference TRBV7-2 and TRBJ1-2, is GAGVSQSPSNKVTEKGKDVELRCDPISGHTALYWYRQSLGQGLEFLIYFQGNSAPDKSGLPSDRFSAERTGGSVSTLTIQRTQQEDSAVYLCASSLSAVPGIYGYTFGSGTRLTVV.

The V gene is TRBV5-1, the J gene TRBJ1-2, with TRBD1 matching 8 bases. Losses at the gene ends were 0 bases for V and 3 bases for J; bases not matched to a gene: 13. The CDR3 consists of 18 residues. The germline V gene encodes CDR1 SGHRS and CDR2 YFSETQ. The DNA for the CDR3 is TGCGCCAGCAGCTTGGACGCACCCACAGGGGGTAATGACTATGGCTACACCTTC. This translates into CASSLDAPTGGNDYGYTF.

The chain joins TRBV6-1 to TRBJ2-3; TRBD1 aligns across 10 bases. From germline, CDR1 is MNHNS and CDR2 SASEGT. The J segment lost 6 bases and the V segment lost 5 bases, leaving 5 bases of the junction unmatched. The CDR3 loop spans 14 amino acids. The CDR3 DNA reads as TGTGCCAGCAGTCGGGACAGGGGTTCGGATACGCAGTATTTT. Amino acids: CASSRDRGSDTQYF.

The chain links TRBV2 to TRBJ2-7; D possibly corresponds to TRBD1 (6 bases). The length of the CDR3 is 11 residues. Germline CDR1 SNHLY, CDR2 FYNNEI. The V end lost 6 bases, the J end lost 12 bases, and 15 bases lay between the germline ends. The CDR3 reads CASRGRGRVYF. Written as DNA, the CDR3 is TGTGCCAGCAGGGGCAGGGGTAGGGTGTACTTC. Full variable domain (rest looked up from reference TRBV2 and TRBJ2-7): EPEVTQTPSHQVTQMGQEVILRCVPISNHLYFYWYRQILGQKVEFLVSFYNNEISEKSEIFDDQFSVERPDGSNFTLKIRSTKLEDSAMYFCASRGRGRVYFGPGTRLTVT.

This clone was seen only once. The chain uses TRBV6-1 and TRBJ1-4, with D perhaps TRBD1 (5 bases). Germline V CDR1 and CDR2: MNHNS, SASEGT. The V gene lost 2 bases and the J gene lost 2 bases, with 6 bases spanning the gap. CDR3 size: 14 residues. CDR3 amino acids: CASSEYRTNEKLFF. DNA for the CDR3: TGTGCCAGCAGTGAATACAGGACTAATGAAAAACTGTTTTTT.

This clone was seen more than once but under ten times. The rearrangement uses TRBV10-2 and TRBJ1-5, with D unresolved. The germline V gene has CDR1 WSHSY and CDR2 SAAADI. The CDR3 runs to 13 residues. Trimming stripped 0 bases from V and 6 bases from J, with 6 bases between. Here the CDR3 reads CASSESERQPQHF. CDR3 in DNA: TGCGCCAGCAGTGAGTCGGAGCGTCAGCCCCAGCATTTT.

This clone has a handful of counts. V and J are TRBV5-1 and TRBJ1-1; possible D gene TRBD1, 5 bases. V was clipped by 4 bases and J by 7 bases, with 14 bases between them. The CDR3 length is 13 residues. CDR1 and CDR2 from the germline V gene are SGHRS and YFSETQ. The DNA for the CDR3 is TGCGCCAGCAGCCCCGAAGCCGGGGGTGAAGCTTTCTTT. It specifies CASSPEAGGEAFF.

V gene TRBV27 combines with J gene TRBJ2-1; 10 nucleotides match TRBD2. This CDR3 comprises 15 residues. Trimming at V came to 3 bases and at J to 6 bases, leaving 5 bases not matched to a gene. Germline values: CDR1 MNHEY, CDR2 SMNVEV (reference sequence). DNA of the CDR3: TGTGCCAGCAGTTTGACCGGGACTAGCGTCAATGAGCAGTTCTTC. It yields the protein CASSLTGTSVNEQFF.

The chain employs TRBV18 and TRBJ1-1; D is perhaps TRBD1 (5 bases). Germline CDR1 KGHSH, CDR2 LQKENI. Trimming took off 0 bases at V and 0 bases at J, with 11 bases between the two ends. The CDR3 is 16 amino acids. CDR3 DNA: TGTGCCAGCTCACCACCGGCGGTGGGGGTGAACACTGAAGCTTTCTTT. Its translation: CASSPPAVGVNTEAFF.

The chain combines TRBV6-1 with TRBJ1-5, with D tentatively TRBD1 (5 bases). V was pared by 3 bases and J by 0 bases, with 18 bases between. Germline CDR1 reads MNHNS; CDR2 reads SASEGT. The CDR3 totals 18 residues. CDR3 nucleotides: TGTGCCAGCAGTGATGATCCCGGGAGGGGCAATAGCAATCAGCCCCAGCATTTT. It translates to CASSDDPGRGNSNQPQHF.

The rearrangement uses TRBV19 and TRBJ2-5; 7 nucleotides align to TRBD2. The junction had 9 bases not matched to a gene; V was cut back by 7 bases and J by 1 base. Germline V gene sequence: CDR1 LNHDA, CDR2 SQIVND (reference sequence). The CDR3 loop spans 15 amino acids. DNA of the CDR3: TGTGCCAGTATCCCGCCGGGGGGTCTCCAAGAGACCCAGTACTTC. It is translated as CASIPPGGLQETQYF.

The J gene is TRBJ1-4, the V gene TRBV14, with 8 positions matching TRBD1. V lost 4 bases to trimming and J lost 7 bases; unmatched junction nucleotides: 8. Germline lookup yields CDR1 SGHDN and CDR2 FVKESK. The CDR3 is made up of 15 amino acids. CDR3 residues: CASSPDRVLSEKLFF. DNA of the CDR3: TGTGCCAGCAGCCCGGACAGGGTTCTTAGTGAAAAACTGTTTTTT.

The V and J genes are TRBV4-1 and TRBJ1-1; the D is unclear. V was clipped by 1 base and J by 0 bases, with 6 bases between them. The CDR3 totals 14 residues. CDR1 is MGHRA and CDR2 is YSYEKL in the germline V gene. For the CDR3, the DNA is TGCGCCAGCAGCCAAGGACGGGTGAACACTGAAGCTTTCTTT. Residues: CASSQGRVNTEAFF.

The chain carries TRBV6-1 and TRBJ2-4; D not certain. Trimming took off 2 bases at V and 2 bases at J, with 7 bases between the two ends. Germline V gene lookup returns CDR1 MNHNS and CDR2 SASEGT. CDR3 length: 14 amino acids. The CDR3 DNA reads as TGTGCCAGCAGTGAAAGACACCCCAAAAACATTCAGTACTTC. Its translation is CASSERHPKNIQYF.

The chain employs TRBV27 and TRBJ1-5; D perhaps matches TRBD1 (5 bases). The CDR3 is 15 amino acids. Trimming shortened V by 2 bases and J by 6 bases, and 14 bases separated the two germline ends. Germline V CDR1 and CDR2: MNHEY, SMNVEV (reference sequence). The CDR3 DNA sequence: TGTGCCAGCAGTTTAATGGGCAGGGCGGCTCAGCCCCAGCATTTT. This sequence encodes CASSLMGRAAQPQHF.